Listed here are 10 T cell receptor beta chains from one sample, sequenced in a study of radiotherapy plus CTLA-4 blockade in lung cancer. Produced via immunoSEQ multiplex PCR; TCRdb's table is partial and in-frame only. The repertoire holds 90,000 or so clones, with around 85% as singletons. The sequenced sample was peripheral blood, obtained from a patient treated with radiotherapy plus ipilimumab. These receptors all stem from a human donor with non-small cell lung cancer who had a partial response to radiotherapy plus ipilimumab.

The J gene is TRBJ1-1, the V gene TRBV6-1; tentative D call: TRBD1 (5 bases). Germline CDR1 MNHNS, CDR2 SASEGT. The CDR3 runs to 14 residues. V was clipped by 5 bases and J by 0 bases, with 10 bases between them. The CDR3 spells CASSSRGVNTEAFF. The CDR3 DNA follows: TGTGCCAGCAGTTCCCGGGGGGTGAACACTGAAGCTTTCTTT.

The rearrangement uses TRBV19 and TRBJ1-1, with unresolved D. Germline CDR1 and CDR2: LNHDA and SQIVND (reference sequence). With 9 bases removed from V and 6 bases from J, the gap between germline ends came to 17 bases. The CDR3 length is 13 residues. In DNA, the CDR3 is TGTGCCAGCCGGAGAAGTTTCGACGCTGAAGCTTTCTTT. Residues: CASRRSFDAEAFF.

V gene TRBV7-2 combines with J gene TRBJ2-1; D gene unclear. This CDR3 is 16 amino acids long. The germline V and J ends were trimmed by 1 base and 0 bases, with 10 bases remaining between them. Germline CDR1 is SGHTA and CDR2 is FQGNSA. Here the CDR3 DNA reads TGTGCCAGCAGCTTAGTTGGCGGCAACTCCTACAATGAGCAGTTCTTC. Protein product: CASSLVGGNSYNEQFF.

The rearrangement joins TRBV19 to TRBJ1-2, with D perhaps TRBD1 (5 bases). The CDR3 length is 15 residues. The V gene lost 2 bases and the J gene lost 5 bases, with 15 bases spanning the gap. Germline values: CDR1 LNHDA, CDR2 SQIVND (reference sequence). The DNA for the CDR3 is TGTGCCAGTAGTATAATCCAGACAGCAGGATATGGCTACACCTTC. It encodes CASSIIQTAGYGYTF.

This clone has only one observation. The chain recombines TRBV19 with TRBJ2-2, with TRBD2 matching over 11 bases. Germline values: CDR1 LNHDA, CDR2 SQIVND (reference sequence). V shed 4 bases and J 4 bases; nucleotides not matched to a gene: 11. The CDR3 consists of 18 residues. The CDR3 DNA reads TGTGCCAGTAGTACCCTAGCGGGAGGTACCTCCGGCACCGGGGAGCTGTTTTTT. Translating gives CASSTLAGGTSGTGELFF.

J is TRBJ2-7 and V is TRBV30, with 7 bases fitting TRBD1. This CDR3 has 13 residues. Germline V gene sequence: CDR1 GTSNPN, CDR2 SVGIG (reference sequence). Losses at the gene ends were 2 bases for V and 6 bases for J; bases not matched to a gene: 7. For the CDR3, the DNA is TGTGCCTGGAGTTGGCCAGGGGGATCCGAGCAGTACGTC. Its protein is CAWSWPGGSEQYV.

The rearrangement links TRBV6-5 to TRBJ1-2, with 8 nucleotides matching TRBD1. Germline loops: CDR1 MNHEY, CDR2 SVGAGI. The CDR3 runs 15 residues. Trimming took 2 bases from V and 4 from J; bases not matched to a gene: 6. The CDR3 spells CASSYPQDRAYGYTF. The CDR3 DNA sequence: TGTGCCAGCAGTTACCCTCAGGACAGGGCCTATGGCTACACCTTC.

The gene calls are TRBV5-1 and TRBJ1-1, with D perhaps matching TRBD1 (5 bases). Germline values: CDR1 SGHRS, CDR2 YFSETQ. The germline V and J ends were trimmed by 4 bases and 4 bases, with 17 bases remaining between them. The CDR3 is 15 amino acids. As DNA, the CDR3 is TGCGCCAGCAGCCCACCCATTGGGGGGGGCACTGAAGCTTTCTTT. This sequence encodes CASSPPIGGGTEAFF.

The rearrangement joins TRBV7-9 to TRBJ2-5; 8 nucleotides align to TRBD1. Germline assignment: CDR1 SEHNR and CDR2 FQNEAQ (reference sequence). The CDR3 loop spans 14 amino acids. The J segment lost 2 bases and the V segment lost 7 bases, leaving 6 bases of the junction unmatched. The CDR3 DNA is TGTGCCAGCACCGTTACAGGGGGTCAAGAGACCCAGTACTTC. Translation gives CASTVTGGQETQYF.

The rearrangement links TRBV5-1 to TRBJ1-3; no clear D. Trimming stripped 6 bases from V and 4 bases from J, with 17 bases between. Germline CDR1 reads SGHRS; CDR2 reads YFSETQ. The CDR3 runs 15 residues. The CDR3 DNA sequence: TGCGCCAGCAAGCCCGGCACGGCTAGGGGAAACACCATATATTTT. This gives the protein CASKPGTARGNTIYF.